The sequence of this T cell receptor beta chain was determined in a study of beta chain features in type 1 diabetes. Study-wide context: Examination spanned 100 million to 130 million sorted cells from all samples.

Notes on the study in general: The study found moderately but significantly shorter TCRB CDR3s in all four CD4+ subsets of Type 1 diabetes patients.

This clone was seen more than once but under ten times. As yet, its antigen is unknown. In germline, CDR1 is LGHNA, CDR2 YNFKEQ. The V and J ends lost 5 bases and 5 bases respectively, with 12 bases between them. The CDR3 runs 14 residues. Every isolated RNA sample was fully reverse transcribed, so sequencing captured expressed TCRB transcripts. Libraries were prepared by immunoSEQ multiplex PCR; TCRdb keeps only in-frame clonotypes and omits some of them. The top ten hold more than 0.015% of the sample, which has roughly 350,000 clones, roughly 11% seen once. The chain links TRBV4-2 to TRBJ2-2; possibly TRBD1 for D (6 bases). The origin of this receptor is a woman aged 30 to 39 in good health. Sequencing used naive CD4+ T cells from blood. This CDR3 reads CASSLGGGTGELFF. As DNA, the CDR3 is TGTGCCAGCAGCTTAGGGGGTGGAACCGGGGAGCTGTTTTTT.